What follows is one T cell receptor (beta chain) and its context. This specimen comes from a study of T cell responses to AZD1222 COVID-19 vaccine. The table came from immunoSEQ multiplex PCR; TCRdb's copy has only in-frame clones and leaves some out. The sample carries 75,000 to 85,000 clones, around 87% recorded once. The germline V and J ends were trimmed by 1 base and 2 bases, with 5 bases remaining between them. CDR1 and CDR2 (germline): LGHNA, YNFKEQ. This CDR3 is built from 13 residues. This specimen was peripheral blood, taken on day 0 of AZD1222 vaccination. The sequence was collected from an adult in good health. The chain combines TRBV4-2 with TRBJ1-2, with D maybe TRBD1 (5 bases). The DNA for the CDR3 is TGTGCCAGCAGCCAAGGGGACAACTATGGCTACACCTTC. The encoded protein is CASSQGDNYGYTF.